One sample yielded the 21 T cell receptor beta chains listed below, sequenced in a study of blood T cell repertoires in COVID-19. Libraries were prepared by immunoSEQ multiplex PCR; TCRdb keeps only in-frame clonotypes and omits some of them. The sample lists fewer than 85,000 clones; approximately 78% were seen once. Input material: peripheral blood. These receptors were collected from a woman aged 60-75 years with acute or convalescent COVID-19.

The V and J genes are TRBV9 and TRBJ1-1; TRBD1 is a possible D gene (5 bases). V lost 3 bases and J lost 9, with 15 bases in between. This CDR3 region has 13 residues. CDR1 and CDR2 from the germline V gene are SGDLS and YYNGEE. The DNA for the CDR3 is TGTGCCAGCAGCGCCCAGGGTGGAGTACAAGCTTTCTTT. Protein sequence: CASSAQGGVQAFF.

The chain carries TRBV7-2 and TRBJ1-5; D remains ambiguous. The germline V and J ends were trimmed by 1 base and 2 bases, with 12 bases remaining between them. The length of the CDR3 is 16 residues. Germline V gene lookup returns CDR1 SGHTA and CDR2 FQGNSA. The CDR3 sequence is CASSLVGGSGNQPQHF. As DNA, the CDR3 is TGTGCCAGCAGCTTAGTAGGCGGGAGTGGCAATCAGCCCCAGCATTTT.

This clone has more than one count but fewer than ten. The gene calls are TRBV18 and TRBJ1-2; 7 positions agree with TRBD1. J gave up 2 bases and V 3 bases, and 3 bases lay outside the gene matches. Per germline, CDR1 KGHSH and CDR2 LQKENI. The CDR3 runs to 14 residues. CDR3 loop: CASSPMGQNYGYTF. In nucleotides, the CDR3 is TGTGCCAGCTCACCTATGGGACAGAACTATGGCTACACCTTC.

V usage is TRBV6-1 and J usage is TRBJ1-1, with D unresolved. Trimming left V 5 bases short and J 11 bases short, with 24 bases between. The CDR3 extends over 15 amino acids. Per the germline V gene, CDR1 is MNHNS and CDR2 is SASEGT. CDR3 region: CASSQVGRSSEMAFF. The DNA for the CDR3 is TGTGCCAGCAGTCAAGTTGGCAGGTCCTCAGAGATGGCTTTCTTT.

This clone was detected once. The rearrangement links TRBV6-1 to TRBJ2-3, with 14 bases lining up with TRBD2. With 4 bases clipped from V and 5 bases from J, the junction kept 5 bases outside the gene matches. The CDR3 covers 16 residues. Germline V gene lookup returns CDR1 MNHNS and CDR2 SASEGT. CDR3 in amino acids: CASSGLAGGLGDTQYF. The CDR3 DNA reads TGTGCCAGCAGTGGACTAGCGGGGGGGCTAGGAGATACGCAGTATTTT.

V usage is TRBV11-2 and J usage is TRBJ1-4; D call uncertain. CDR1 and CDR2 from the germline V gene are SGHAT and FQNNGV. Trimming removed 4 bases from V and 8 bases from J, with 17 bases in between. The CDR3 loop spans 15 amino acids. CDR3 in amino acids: CASSYRGGRVEKLFF. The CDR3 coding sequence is TGTGCCAGCAGCTACCGGGGAGGACGGGTCGAAAAACTGTTTTTT.

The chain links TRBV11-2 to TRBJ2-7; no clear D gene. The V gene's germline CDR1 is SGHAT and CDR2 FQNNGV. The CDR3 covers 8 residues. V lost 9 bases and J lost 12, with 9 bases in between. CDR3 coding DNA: TGTGCCAGTCAACAGCTGTACGTC. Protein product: CASQQLYV.

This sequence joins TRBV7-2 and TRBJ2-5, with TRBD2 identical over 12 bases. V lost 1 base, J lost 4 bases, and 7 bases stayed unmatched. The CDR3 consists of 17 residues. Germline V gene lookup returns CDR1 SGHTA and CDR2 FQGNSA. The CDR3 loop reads CASSLGDLAGGRETQYF. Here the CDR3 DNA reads TGTGCCAGCAGCTTAGGGGATCTAGCGGGGGGGCGAGAGACCCAGTACTTC.

This chain's CDR3 is CASSQGQGNTEAFF. In DNA, the CDR3 is TGCGCCAGCAGCCAGGGACAGGGGAACACTGAAGCTTTCTTT. V is TRBV4-1 and J is TRBJ1-1; 9 bases align to TRBD1. Germline values: CDR1 MGHRA, CDR2 YSYEKL. Trimming at V came to 3 bases and at J to 1 base, leaving 0 bases not matched to a gene. The CDR3 covers 14 residues.

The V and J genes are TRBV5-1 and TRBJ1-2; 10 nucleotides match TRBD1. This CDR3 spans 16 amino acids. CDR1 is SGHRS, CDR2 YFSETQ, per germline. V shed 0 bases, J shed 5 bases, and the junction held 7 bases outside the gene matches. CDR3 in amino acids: CASSLGIGQGGYGYTF. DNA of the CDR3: TGCGCCAGCAGCTTGGGCATCGGACAGGGGGGATATGGCTACACCTTC.

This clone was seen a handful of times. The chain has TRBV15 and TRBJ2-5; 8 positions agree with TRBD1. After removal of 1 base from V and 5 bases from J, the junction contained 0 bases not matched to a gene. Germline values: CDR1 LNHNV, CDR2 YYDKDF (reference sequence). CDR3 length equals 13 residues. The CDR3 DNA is TGTGCCACCAGCAGAGGGACAGGGGAGACCCAGTACTTC. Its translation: CATSRGTGETQYF.

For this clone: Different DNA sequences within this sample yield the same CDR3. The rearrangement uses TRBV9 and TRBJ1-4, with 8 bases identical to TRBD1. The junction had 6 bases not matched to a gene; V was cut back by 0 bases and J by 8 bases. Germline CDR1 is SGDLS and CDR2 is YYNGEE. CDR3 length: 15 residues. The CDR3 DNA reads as TGTGCCAGCAGCGTAGATCAGGGGGCGGGAGAAAAACTGTTTTTT. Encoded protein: CASSVDQGAGEKLFF.

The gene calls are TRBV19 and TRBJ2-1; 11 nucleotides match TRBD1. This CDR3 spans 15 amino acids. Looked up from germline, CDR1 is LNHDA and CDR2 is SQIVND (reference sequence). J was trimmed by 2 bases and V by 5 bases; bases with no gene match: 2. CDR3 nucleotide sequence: TGTGCCAGTAGTCCGGGACAGGGGGCCTACAATGAGCAGTTCTTC. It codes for CASSPGQGAYNEQFF.

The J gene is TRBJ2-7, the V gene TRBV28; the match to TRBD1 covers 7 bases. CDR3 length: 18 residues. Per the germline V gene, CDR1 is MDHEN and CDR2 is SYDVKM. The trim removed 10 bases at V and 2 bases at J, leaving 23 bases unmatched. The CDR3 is CATDDAFDGTVHPYEQYF. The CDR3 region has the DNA TGTGCCACCGACGACGCGTTCGACGGGACAGTTCACCCCTACGAGCAGTACTTC.

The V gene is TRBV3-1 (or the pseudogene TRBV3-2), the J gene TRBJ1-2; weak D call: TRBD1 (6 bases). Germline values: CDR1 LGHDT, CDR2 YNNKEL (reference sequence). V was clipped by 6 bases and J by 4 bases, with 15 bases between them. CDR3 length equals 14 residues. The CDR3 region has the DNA TGTGCCAGCAGACTGGGGGCAGGGTCCTATGGCTACACCTTC. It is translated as CASRLGAGSYGYTF.

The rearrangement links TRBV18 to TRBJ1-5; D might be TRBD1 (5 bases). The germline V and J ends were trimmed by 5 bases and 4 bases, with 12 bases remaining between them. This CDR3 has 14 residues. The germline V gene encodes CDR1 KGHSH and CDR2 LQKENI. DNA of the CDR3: TGTGCCAGCTCAGTGGCAGGGTGGAATCAGCCCCAGCATTTT. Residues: CASSVAGWNQPQHF.

The CDR3 nucleotides read TGTGCCAGCAGCCCAGGTGGCAGGGGAGCCTCACCCCTCCACTTT. It translates to CASSPGGRGASPLHF. The chain joins TRBV9 to TRBJ1-6; the D gene is possibly TRBD1 (6 bases). The CDR3 runs 15 residues. V shed 4 bases and J shed 10 bases, with 18 bases lying between them. Germline V gene sequence: CDR1 SGDLS, CDR2 YYNGEE.

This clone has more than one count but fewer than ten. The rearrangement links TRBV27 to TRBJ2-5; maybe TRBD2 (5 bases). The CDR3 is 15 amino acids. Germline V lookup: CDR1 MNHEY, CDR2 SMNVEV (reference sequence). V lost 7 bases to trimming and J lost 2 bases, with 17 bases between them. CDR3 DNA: TGTGCCAGCACTCTCCCGGGAAGTACGCAAGAGACCCAGTACTTC. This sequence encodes CASTLPGSTQETQYF.

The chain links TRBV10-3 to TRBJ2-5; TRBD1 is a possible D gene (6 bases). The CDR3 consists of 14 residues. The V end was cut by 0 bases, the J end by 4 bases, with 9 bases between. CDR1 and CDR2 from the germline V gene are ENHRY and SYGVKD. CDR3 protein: CAISESTGLETQYF. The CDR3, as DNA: TGTGCCATCAGTGAGTCAACAGGGTTAGAGACCCAGTACTTC.

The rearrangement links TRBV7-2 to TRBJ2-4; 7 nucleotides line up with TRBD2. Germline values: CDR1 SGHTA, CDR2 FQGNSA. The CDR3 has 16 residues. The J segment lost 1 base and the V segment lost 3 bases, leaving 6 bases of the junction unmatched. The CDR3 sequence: CASSFLAGLAKNIQYF. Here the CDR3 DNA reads TGTGCCAGCAGCTTTTTAGCGGGTCTGGCCAAAAACATTCAGTACTTC. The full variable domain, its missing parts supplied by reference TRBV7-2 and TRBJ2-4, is GAGVSQSPSNKVTEKGKDVELRCDPISGHTALYWYRQSLGQGLEFLIYFQGNSAPDKSGLPSDRFSAERTGGSVSTLTIQRTQQEDSAVYLCASSFLAGLAKNIQYFGAGTRLSVL.

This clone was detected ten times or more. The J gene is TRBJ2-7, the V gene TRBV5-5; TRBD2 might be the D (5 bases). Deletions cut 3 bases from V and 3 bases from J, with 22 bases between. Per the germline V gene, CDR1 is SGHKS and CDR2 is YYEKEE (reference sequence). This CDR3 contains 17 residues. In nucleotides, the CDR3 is TGTGCCAGCAGCTCGTTACAAACTAGTCAAACTTACTACGAGCAGTACTTC. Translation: CASSSLQTSQTYYEQYF.